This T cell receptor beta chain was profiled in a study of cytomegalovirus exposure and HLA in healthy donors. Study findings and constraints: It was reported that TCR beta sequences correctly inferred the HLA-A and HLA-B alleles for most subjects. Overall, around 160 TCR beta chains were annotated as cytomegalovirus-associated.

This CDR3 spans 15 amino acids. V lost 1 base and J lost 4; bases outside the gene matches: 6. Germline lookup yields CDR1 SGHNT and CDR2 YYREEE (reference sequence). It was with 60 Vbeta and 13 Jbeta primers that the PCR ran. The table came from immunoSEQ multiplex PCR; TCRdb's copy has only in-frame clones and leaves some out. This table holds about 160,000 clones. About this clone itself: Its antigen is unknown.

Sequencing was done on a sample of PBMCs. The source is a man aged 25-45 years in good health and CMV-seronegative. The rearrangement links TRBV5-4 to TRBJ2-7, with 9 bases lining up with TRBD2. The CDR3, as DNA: TGTGCCAGCAGCTTGTGGACTAGCGATGGGTACGAGCAGTACTTC. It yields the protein CASSLWTSDGYEQYF.